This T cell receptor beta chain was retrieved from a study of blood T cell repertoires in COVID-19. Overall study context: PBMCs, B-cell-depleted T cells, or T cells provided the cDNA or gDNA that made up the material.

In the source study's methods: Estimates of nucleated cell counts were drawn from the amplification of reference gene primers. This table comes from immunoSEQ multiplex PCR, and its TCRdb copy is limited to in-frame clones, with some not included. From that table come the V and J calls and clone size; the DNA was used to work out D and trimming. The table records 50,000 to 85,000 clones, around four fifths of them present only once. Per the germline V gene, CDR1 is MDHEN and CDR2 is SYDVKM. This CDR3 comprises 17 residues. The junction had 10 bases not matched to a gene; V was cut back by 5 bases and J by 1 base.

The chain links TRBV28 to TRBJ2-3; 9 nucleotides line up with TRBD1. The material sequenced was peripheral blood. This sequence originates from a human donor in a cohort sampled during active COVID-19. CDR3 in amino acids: CASSLMTGTGRTDTQYF. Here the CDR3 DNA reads TGTGCCAGCAGTCTAATGACCGGGACAGGGCGCACAGATACGCAGTATTTT.